One sample yielded the 20 T cell receptor beta chains listed below, sequenced in a study of T-cell memory formation after mild COVID-19. TCRdb reprocessed the 5' RACE reads via MiXCR and lists one record per CDR3 protein. The top ten clones hold 20% to 25% of a sample with under 300,000 distinct CDR3 sequences, approximately 9% of them seen once. The sample comprised PBMCs or a T cell subset sorted from them (not recorded which). All receptors come from a man between 18 and 35 years old who had mild COVID-19 (a few samples of this study predate the infection). Cell type and time point are not known.

This clonotype came up a few times. CDR3 sequence reads: CASSLTGGPSGANVLTF. The CDR3 DNA follows: TGTGCCAGCAGCTTAACTGGGGGGCCCTCTGGGGCCAACGTCCTGACTTTC. This chain connects TRBV7-3 to TRBJ2-6; D could derive from TRBD1 or TRBD2 (6 bases each). Germline-derived CDR1 and CDR2 are SGHTA and FQGTGA. Deletions cut 0 bases from V and 0 bases from J, with 9 bases between. This CDR3 spans 17 amino acids. Combining the CDR3 with reference TRBV7-3 and TRBJ2-6 gives the whole variable domain GAGVSQTPSNKVTEKGKYVELRCDPISGHTALYWYRQSLGQGPEFLIYFQGTGAADDSGLPNDRFFAVRPEGSVSTLKIQRTERGDSAVYLCASSLTGGPSGANVLTFGAGSRLTVL.

The chain uses TRBV20-1 and TRBJ2-1, with 7 bases matching TRBD2. Germline V gives CDR1 DFQATT, CDR2 SNEGSKA (reference sequence). Losses at the gene ends were 6 bases for V and 0 bases for J; bases not matched to a gene: 2. The CDR3 runs 13 residues. CDR3 nucleotides: TGCAGTGCCGGGGGGAACTCCTACAATGAGCAGTTCTTC. It codes for CSAGGNSYNEQFF.

This clonotype was counted a few times. The chain has TRBV27 and TRBJ2-7, with 7 bases that match TRBD1. J gave up 3 bases and V 9 bases, and 14 bases lay outside the gene matches. This CDR3 has 15 residues. Germline V gene lookup returns CDR1 MNHEY and CDR2 SMNVEV (reference sequence). DNA for the CDR3: TGTGCCAGTAACGACAGGGTTGGTTTGGGCTACGAGCAGTACGTC. Amino acid sequence: CASNDRVGLGYEQYV.

Ten or more counts support this clonotype. The chain carries TRBV9 and TRBJ2-7; D gene ambiguous. The CDR3 totals 9 residues. The germline V gene has CDR1 SGDLS and CDR2 YYNGEE. V was trimmed by 6 bases and J by 8 bases, leaving 6 bases between them. The DNA for the CDR3 is TGTGCCAGCAAAGCTCAGCAGTACTTC. This translates into CASKAQQYF.

The rearrangement joins TRBV12-3 or TRBV12-4 to TRBJ2-7, with D uncertain. Between the trimmed V and J ends, which lost 3 bases and 5 bases, there was a span of 8 bases. CDR3 length equals 12 residues. CDR3 in amino acids: CASSFGVNEQYV. CDR3 coding DNA: TGTGCCAGCAGTTTTGGCGTTAACGAGCAGTACGTC.

This clonotype has a handful of counts. CDR3 sequence reads: CSAQTGEGAGELFF. DNA for the CDR3: TGCAGTGCTCAGACAGGGGAGGGGGCCGGGGAGCTGTTTTTT. This sequence joins TRBV20-1 and TRBJ2-2; TRBD1 might be the D (8 bases). The germline V gene encodes CDR1 DFQATT and CDR2 SNEGSKA (reference sequence). The V and J ends lost 5 bases and 6 bases respectively, with 16 bases between them. The CDR3 has 14 amino acids.

This clonotype was observed at least ten times. The rearrangement uses TRBV7-3 and TRBJ2-2; no clear D. The CDR3 consists of 11 residues. In germline, CDR1 is SGHTA, CDR2 FQGTGA. Between the trimmed V and J ends, which lost 4 bases and 8 bases, there was a span of 5 bases. The chain's CDR3 is CASSSRGELFF. The CDR3 DNA follows: TGTGCCAGCAGCTCCCGAGGGGAGCTGTTTTTT.

Comment on this clonotype: This may come from a read error, since a much larger clone is one base off. The chain is built from TRBV6-5 and TRBJ1-1; no firm D call. CDR1 is MNHEY, CDR2 SVGAGI, per germline. There are 13 residues in the CDR3. V lost 10 bases and J 3 bases, leaving 15 bases between the germline ends. CDR3 protein: CATANGVYTEAFF. CDR3 sequence (DNA): TGTGCCACCGCGAATGGGGTTTACACTGAAGCTTTCTTT.

There are a few counts of this clonotype. V is TRBV29-1 and J is TRBJ2-4; D may be TRBD1 (5 bases). V gave up 5 bases and J gave up 0 bases, with 11 bases separating them. This CDR3 comprises 14 residues. Germline CDR1 and CDR2: SQVTM and ANQGSEA. CDR3 region: CSVRTSIAKNIQYF. CDR3 in DNA: TGCAGCGTTAGGACATCCATAGCCAAAAACATTCAGTACTTC. The whole variable domain, filled in from reference TRBV29-1 and TRBJ2-4, reads SAVISQKPSRDICQRGTSLTIQCQVDSQVTMMFWYRQQPGQSLTLIATANQGSEATYESGFVIDKFPISRPNLTFSTLTVSNMSPEDSSIYLCSVRTSIAKNIQYFGAGTRLSVL.

The chain is built from TRBV5-1 and TRBJ2-2; D possibly corresponds to TRBD2 (6 bases). Germline CDR1 SGHRS, CDR2 YFSETQ. This CDR3 has 14 amino acids. The germline V and J ends were trimmed by 4 bases and 7 bases, with 14 bases remaining between them. CDR3 DNA: TGCGCCAGCAGCATTGACGGGAGCGGCGGGGAGCTGTTTTTT. It translates to CASSIDGSGGELFF.

This clonotype was recorded at least ten times. The V call is TRBV12-3 or TRBV12-4, the J call TRBJ2-3; a weak D match, TRBD1 (6 bases). V lost 5 bases and J lost 2, with 17 bases in between. This CDR3 region has 16 residues. The CDR3 DNA follows: TGTGCCAGCAGTGTACCCGGGACACTCTCCACAGATACGCAGTATTTT. Translated: CASSVPGTLSTDTQYF.

The chain carries TRBV20-1 and TRBJ2-7; D unresolved. Trimming removed 0 bases from V and 2 bases from J, with 8 bases in between. The CDR3 length is 13 residues. Germline loops: CDR1 DFQATT, CDR2 SNEGSKA (reference sequence). The CDR3: CSARDPATYEQYV. The CDR3 coding sequence is TGCAGTGCTAGAGATCCGGCCACCTACGAGCAGTACGTC.

This clonotype was seen at least ten times. V gene TRBV5-1 combines with J gene TRBJ2-3, with a possible D match to TRBD2 (5 bases). The ends were cut back, 4 bases at V and 5 bases at J, with 17 bases in the middle. The germline V gene encodes CDR1 SGHRS and CDR2 YFSETQ. The CDR3 has 15 amino acids. CDR3 DNA: TGCGCCAGCAGCCCCGGCGGGTCTGCAGGAGATACGCAGTATTTT. Encoded protein: CASSPGGSAGDTQYF.

This clonotype appeared a few times. The V and J genes are TRBV6-1 and TRBJ2-5, with D maybe TRBD1 (5 bases). Germline V gene data show CDR1 as MNHNS and CDR2 as SASEGT. V dropped 7 bases and J dropped 5 bases, with 20 bases sitting between them. This CDR3 has 15 amino acids. CDR3 DNA sequence: TGTGCCAGCAAGAGGAACTCCGCGAAGGGGGAGACCCAGTACTTC. Its protein product is CASKRNSAKGETQYF.

This clonotype has a handful of counts. The chain uses TRBV7-9 and TRBJ2-7; 10 bases agree with TRBD2. The CDR3 consists of 14 residues. CDR1 and CDR2 from the germline V gene are SEHNR and FQNEAQ (reference sequence). V dropped 6 bases and J dropped 5; count of bases not matched to a gene: 7. The DNA for the CDR3 is TGTGCCAGCAGTTCACTAGCGGGGAGCGACGAGCAGTACGTC. This sequence encodes CASSSLAGSDEQYV.

This clonotype was observed a handful of times. This chain uses TRBV7-3 with TRBJ1-6; unclear D gene. V dropped 3 bases and J dropped 5 bases, with 14 bases sitting between them. Per the germline V gene, CDR1 is SGHTA and CDR2 is FQGTGA. The CDR3 is made up of 16 amino acids. CDR3 amino acids: CASSFAGRGHNSPLHF. The CDR3 DNA reads as TGTGCCAGCAGCTTTGCTGGTCGCGGGCATAATTCACCCCTCCACTTT.

The chain recombines TRBV16 with TRBJ2-3; D unresolved. CDR1 and CDR2 from the germline V gene are KGHSY and FQNENV. This CDR3 comprises 13 residues. Trimming cost V 1 base and J 7 bases, with 9 bases left between them. The CDR3 spells CASSQFRLNTQYF. CDR3 in DNA: TGTGCCAGCAGCCAATTCAGGCTAAATACGCAGTATTTT.

This chain joins TRBV24-1 and TRBJ2-3; 9 bases match TRBD2. Germline assignment: CDR1 KGHDR and CDR2 SFDVKD. The ends lost 2 bases at V and 1 base at J; junction bases unmatched: 3. There are 16 residues in the CDR3. CDR3 loop: CATSDSRTSGTDTQYF. As DNA, the CDR3 is TGTGCCACCAGTGATTCCCGGACTAGCGGCACAGATACGCAGTATTTT.

The genes are TRBV20-1 and TRBJ2-3; unclear D gene. Trimming cost V 6 bases and J 6 bases, with 16 bases left between them. This CDR3 has 13 amino acids. The germline V gene encodes CDR1 DFQATT and CDR2 SNEGSKA (reference sequence). CDR3 coding DNA: TGCAGTGCGGGTCTCTCCCCCGCGGATACGCAGTATTTT. Translation gives CSAGLSPADTQYF.

V usage is TRBV12-3 or TRBV12-4 and J usage is TRBJ1-2; the match to TRBD1 covers 8 bases. This CDR3 region has 13 residues. V was pared by 6 bases and J by 8 bases, with 8 bases of the junction left unmatched. CDR3 sequence (DNA): TGTGCCAGCAGGACAACAGGGGGAAGGGGCTACACCTTC. This sequence encodes CASRTTGGRGYTF.